The clone carrying this TCR beta chain was seen repeatedly, ten times or more. The data were obtained in a study of T cells after yellow fever vaccination. As for the study in general: Fractions of low cell number were prepared using SMART-Seq v4 Ultra Low Input.

Trimming stripped 3 bases from V and 7 bases from J, with 8 bases between. This CDR3 is 12 amino acids long. Germline V gene data show CDR1 as SGHRS and CDR2 as YFSETQ. Via MiXCR, TCRdb re-called the 5' RACE reads, giving one row per CDR3 protein. The sample carries hundreds of thousands of distinct CDR3 sequences, about 5.2% recorded once. This receptor was obtained from a man between 18 and 35 years old who received the YFV17D yellow fever vaccine. The chain links TRBV5-1 to TRBJ2-1; tentative D call: TRBD1 (5 bases). Sample: CD4+ T cells sorted from PBMCs, taken on the day of the yellow fever booster vaccination. CDR3 region: CASSWGSNEQFF. The CDR3 nucleotides are TGCGCCAGCAGCTGGGGCTCTAATGAGCAGTTCTTC.